Listed below are T cell receptor beta chains from one sample, sequenced in a study of T-cell reconstitution after alpha-beta-depleted transplantation in children. TCRdb redid the calling of the PCR reads with MiXCR, one entry per CDR3 protein. Found here are about 500,000 distinct CDR3 sequences, around a third of them singletons; the top ten hold around 2.5%. The sample consisted of PBMCs from the stem cell graft donor, taken from the stem cell graft. The source of these receptors is a human donor who donated a stem cell graft to a child with aplastic anemia. The CDR3 runs from the conserved cysteine through the conserved F or W. D genes are given only for firm matches. The size field is filled for only some rows; it gives once, few, many or a size class.

TRBJ1-5 - - TRBV28 11 TGTGCCAGCAAACGGAATCAGCCCCAGCATTTT CASKRNQPQHF
TRBJ2-1 TRBD2 - TRBV6-2/TRBV6-3 17 TGTGCCAGCAGTTACGAGGAAAAAGCGGGAGGCTACAATGAGCAGTTCTTC CASSYEEKAGGYNEQFF
TRBJ2-7 - once TRBV5-1 11 TGCGCCAGCAGCTTCGAGGGCGAGCAGTACTTC CASSFEGEQYF
TRBJ1-5 TRBD1 few TRBV5-1 14 TGCGCCAGCAGCTTGGATCAGGGGGGGGGACCCCAGCATTTT CASSLDQGGGPQHF
TRBJ2-3 TRBD2 - TRBV5-1 16 TGCGCCAGCAGCCTGACTAGCGGGAGTTTAGTAGATACGCAGTATTTT CASSLTSGSLVDTQYF
TRBJ1-1 TRBD1 - TRBV12-3/TRBV12-4 16 TGTGCCAGCAGTCCGCGGACAGGGAATCGGGGCACTGAAGCTTTCTTT CASSPRTGNRGTEAFF
TRBJ1-1 TRBD1 - TRBV2 13 TGTGCCAGCACCCAGGGGGCGAACACTGAAGCTTTCTTT CASTQGANTEAFF
TRBJ2-1 TRBD2 few TRBV7-2 15 TGTGCCAGCAGCTTAATCCCTAGCGGGTACAATGAGCAGTTCTTC CASSLIPSGYNEQFF
TRBJ1-2 - - TRBV12-3/TRBV12-4 14 TGTGCCAGCGCCGGAACAGGGCGTCAAGCGGGCTACACCTTC CASAGTGRQAGYTF
TRBJ1-1 TRBD1 - TRBV20-1 16 TGCAGTGCCCAAGGGGGCAGGGGCGTCCGGAACACTGAAGCTTTCTTT CSAQGGRGVRNTEAFF
TRBJ2-7 TRBD2 - TRBV7-9 15 TGTGCCAGCAGCTCGAGACTAGCGGGAGAAAACGAGCAGTACTTC CASSSRLAGENEQYF
TRBJ1-4 - - TRBV25-1 16 TGTGCCAGCAGTGACTTTGGGACGGAGGGGAATGAAAAACTGTTTTTT CASSDFGTEGNEKLFF
TRBJ2-5 TRBD1 few TRBV2 19 TGTGCCAGCAGTGAAGCTCCCGCATCCCACAGGGGAGTGCAAGAGACCCAGTACTTC CASSEAPASHRGVQETQYF
TRBJ2-1 - many TRBV10-3 14 TGTGCCATGAGTGCTCGTCAGGAAAACAATGAGCAGTTCTTC CAMSARQENNEQFF
TRBJ2-1 - few TRBV6-2/TRBV6-3 12 TGTGCCAGCACCAACACTAGATATGAGCAGTTCTTC CASTNTRYEQFF
TRBJ2-1 - - TRBV12-3/TRBV12-4 11 TGTGCCACCGCACAGACTAATGAGCAGTTCTTC CATAQTNEQFF
TRBJ2-1 TRBD1 - TRBV12-3/TRBV12-4 14 TGTGCCAGCAGCCGGGACAGGGGGCTCAATGAGCAGTTCTTC CASSRDRGLNEQFF
TRBJ2-1 - few TRBV4-1 14 TGCGCCAGCAGCCAAGATGAGACTCACAATGAGCAGTTCTTC CASSQDETHNEQFF
TRBJ2-6 - few TRBV2 18 TGTGCCAGCAGGGACTTAACCGGGACGAGCTCTGGGGCCAACGTCCTGACTTTC CASRDLTGTSSGANVLTF
TRBJ1-2 - - TRBV6-2/TRBV6-3 16 TGTGCCAGCAGATTATCGATAAGACAGGACAACTATGGCTACACCTTC CASRLSIRQDNYGYTF
TRBJ2-5 - - TRBV20-1 14 TGCAGTGCTAGTCTTTGGGGAAGGGGCGAGACCCAGTACTTC CSASLWGRGETQYF
TRBJ2-6 - - TRBV19 17 TGTGCCAGTAGTATTGATGCTACCTCATCTGGGGCCAACGTCCTGACTTTC CASSIDATSSGANVLTF
TRBJ2-2 TRBD1 - TRBV5-5 16 TGTGCCAGCAGCTTCCAGACAGGGGGGAACACCGGGGAGCTGTTTTTT CASSFQTGGNTGELFF